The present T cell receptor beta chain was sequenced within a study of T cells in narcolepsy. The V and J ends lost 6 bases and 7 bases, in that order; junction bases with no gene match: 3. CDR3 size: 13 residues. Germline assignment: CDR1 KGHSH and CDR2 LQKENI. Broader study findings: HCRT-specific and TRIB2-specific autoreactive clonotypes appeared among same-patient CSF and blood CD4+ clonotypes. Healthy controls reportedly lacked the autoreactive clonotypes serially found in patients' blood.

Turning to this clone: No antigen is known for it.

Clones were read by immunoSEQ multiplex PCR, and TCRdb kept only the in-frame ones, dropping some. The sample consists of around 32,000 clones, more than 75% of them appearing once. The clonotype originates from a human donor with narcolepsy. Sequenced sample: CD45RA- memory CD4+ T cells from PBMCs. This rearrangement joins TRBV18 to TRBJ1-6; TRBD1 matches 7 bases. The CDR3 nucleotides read TGTGCCAGCTCGACAGGGCGAAATTCACCCCTCCACTTT. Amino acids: CASSTGRNSPLHF. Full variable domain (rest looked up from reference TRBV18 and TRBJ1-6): NAGVMQNPRHLVRRRGQEARLRCSPMKGHSHVYWYRQLPEEGLKFMVYLQKENIIDESGMPKERFSAEFPKEGPSILRIQQVVRGDSAAYFCASSTGRNSPLHFGNGTRLTVT.